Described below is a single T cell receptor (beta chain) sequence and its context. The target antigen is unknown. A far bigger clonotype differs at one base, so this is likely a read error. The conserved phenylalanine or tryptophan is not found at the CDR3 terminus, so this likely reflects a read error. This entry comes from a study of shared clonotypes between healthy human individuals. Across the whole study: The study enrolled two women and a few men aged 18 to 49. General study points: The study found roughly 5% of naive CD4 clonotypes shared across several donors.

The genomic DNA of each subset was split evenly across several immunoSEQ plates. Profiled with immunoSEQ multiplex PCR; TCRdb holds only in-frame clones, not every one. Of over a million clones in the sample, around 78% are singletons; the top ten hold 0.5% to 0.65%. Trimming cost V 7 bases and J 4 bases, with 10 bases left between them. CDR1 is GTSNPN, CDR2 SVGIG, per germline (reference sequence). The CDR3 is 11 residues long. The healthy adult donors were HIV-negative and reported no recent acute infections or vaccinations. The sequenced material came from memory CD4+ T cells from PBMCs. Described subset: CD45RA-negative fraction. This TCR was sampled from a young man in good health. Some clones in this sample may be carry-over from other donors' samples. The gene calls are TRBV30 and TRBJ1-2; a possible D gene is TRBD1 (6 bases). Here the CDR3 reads CASRGTYGYTL. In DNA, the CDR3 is TGTGCCTCGAGGGGGACCTATGGCTACACCCTC.